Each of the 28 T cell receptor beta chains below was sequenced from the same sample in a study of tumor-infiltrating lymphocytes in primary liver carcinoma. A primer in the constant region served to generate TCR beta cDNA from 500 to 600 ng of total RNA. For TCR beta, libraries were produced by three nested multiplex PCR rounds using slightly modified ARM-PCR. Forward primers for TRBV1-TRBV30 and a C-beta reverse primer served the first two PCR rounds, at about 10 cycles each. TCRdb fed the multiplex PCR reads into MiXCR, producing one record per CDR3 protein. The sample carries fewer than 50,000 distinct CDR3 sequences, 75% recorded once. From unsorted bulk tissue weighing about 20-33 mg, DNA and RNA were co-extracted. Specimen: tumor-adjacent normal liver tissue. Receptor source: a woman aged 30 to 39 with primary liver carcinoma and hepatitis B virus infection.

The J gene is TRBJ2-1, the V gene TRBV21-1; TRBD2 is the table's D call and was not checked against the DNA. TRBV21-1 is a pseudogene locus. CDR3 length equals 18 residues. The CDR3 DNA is TGTGCCAGCAGCAGAAGCGGTGCGGGAGGCCTGACCTACAATGAGCAGTTCTTC. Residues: CASSRSGAGGLTYNEQFF.

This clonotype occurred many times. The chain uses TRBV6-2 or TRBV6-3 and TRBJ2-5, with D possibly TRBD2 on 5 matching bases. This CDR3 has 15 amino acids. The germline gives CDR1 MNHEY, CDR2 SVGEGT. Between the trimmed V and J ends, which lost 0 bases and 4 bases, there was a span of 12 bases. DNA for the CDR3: TGTGCCAGCAGTTACTCAGTAGCGTCGGGAGAGACCCAGTACTTC. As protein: CASSYSVASGETQYF.

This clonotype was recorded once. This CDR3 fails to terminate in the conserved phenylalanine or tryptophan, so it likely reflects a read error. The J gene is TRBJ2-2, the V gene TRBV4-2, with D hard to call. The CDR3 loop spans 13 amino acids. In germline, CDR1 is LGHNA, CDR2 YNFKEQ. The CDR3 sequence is CATSQGDTGELFL. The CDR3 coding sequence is TGTGCCACCAGCCAAGGCGACACCGGGGAGCTGTTTTTA.

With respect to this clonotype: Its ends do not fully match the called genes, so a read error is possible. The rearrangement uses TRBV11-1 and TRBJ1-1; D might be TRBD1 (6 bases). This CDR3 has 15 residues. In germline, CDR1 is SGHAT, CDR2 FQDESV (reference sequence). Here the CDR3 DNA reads TGTGTCAGCAGCTCCCGGACAGTCATGATCACTGAAGCTTTCTTT. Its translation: CVSSSRTVMITEAFF. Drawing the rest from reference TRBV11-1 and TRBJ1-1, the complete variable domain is EAEVAQSPRYKITEKSQAVAFWCDPISGHATLYWYRQILGQGPELLVQFQDESVVDDSQLPKDRFSAERLKGVDSTLKIQPAELGDSAMYLCVSSSRTVMITEAFFGQGTRLTVV.

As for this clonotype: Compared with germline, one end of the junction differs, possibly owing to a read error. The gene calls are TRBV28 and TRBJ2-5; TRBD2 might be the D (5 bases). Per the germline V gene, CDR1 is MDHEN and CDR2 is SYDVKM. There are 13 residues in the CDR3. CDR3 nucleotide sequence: TGTGCCTGCAGGCTACCGGGGAAAGAGACCCAGTACTTC. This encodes CACRLPGKETQYF.

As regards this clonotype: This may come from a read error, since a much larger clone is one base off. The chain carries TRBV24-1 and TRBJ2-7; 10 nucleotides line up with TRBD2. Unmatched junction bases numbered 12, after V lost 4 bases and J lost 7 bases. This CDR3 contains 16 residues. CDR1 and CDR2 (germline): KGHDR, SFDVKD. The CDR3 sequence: CATSDSASGSAREQYF. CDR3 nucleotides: TGTGCCACCAGTGACTCTGCTAGCGGGAGTGCCAGGGAGCAGTACTTC.

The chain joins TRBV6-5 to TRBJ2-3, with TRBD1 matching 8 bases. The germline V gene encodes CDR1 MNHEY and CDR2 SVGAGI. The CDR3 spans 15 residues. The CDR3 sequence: CANSNGGQVTDTQYF. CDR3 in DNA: TGTGCGAACAGTAACGGGGGACAGGTCACAGATACGCAGTATTTT.

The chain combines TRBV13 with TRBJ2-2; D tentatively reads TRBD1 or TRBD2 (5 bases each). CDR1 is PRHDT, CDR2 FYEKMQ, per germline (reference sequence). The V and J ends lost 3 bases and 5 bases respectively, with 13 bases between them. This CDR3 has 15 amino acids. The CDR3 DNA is TGTGCCAGCAGCTTCCAGACAGCGGAGACCGGGGAGCTGTTTTTT. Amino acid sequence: CASSFQTAETGELFF.

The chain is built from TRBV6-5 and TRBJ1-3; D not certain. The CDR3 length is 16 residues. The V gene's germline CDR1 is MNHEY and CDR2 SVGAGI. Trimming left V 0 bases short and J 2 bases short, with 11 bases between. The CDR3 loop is CASSYSPGRAGNTIYF. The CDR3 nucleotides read TGTGCCAGCAGTTACTCCCCTGGTCGGGCTGGAAACACCATATATTTT.

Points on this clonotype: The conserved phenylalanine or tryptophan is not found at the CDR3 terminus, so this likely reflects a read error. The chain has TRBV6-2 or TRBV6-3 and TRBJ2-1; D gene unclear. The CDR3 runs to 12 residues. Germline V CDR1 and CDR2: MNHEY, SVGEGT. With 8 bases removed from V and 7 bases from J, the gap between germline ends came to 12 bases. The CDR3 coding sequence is TGTGCCAGCGGCCGAACCGGGAATGAGCAGTTCATC. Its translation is CASGRTGNEQFI.

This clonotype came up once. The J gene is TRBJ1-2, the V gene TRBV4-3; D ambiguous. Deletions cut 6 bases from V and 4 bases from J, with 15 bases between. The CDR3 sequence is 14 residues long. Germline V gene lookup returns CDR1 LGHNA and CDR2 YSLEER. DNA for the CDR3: TGCGCCAGCAGTACTGAGTTGGAGGTCTATGGCTACACCTTC. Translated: CASSTELEVYGYTF.

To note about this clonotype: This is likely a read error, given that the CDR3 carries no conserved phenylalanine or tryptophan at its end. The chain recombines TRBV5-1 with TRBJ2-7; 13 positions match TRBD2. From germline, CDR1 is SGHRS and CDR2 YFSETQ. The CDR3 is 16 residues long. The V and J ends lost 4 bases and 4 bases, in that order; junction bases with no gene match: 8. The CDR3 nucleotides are TGCGCCAGCAGCCTCGAGACTAGCGGGAGGAGGTACGAGCAGTACATC. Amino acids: CASSLETSGRRYEQYI.

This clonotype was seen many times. The CDR3, as DNA: TGCGCCAGCAGCTTTTTCGGGACAGGGAATGAAAAACTGTTTTTT. The encoded protein is CASSFFGTGNEKLFF. The chain recombines TRBV5-1 with TRBJ1-4, with TRBD1 matching 9 bases. V gave up 2 bases and J gave up 5 bases; unmatched junction bases: 4. Germline V gene sequence: CDR1 SGHRS, CDR2 YFSETQ. The CDR3 runs 15 residues.

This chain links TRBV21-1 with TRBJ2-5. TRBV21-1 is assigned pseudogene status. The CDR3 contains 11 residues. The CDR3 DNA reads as TGTGCCAGCAGCCGTGGAGGGACCCAGTACTTC. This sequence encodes CASSRGGTQYF.

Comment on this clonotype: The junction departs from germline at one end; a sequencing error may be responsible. The CDR3 bases are TGTGCCAGCAACCAAGGTGACGGGGGATACACACCCCTCCACTTT. Protein: CASNQGDGGYTPLHF. This chain links TRBV4-2 with TRBJ1-6, with D possibly TRBD1 on 5 matching bases. The CDR3 has 15 residues. Germline V lookup: CDR1 LGHNA, CDR2 YNFKEQ.

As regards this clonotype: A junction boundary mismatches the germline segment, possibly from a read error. Written as DNA, the CDR3 is TGCGTCAGCAGCCAAGGGTTGGGCGTTTATCTCTCCTCCTATAATTCACCCCTCCACTTT. Protein product: CVSSQGLGVYLSSYNSPLHF. The gene calls are TRBV4-1 and TRBJ1-6; no firm D call. The CDR3 is 20 amino acids. CDR1 MGHRA and CDR2 YSYEKL come from the germline V gene.

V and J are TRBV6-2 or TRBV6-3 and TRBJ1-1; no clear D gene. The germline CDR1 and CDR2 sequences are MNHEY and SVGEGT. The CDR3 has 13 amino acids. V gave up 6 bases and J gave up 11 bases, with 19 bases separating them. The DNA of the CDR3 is TGTGCCAGCAGCCCGACACCGGCCGTAACTGCTTTCTTT. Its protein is CASSPTPAVTAFF.

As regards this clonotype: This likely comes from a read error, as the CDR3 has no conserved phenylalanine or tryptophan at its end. CDR3 coding DNA: TGTGCCTGCAGTTACAGGGAGGTCAATGAGCAGTTCCTC. Translated: CACSYREVNEQFL. The V call is TRBV6-2 or TRBV6-3, the J call TRBJ2-1, with D perhaps matching TRBD1 or TRBD2 (6 bases each). Germline V gene data show CDR1 as MNHEY and CDR2 as SVGEGT. This CDR3 is built from 13 residues.

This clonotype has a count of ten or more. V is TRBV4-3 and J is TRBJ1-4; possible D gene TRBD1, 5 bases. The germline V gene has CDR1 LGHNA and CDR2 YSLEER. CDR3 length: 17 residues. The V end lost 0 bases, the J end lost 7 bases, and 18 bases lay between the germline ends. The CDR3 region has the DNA TGCGCCAGCAGCCAAGAGTGGTCCAGGAGCCAGGGTGAAAAACTGTTTTTT. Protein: CASSQEWSRSQGEKLFF.

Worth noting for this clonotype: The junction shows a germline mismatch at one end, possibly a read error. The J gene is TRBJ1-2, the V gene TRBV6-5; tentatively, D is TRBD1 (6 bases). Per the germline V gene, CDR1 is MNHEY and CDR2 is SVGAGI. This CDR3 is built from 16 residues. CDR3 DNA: TGTGCCAGCAGATGGGCACAGGGAAGTCATAGCTATTGCTACACCTTC. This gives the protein CASRWAQGSHSYCYTF.

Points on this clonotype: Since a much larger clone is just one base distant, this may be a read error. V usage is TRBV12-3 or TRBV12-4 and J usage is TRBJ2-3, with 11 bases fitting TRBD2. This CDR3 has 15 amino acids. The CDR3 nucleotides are TGTGTCAGCAGTTCTACTAGCGGGAGTTCCGATACGCAGTATTTT. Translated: CVSSSTSGSSDTQYF.

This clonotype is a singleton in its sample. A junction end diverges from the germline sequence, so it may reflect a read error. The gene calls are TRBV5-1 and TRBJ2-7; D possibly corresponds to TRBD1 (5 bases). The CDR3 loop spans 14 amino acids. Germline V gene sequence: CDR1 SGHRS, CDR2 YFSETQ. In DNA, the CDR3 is TGCGCCAGCAGCTTGGACAGGTTTCGACAAGAGCAGTGCTTC. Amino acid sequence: CASSLDRFRQEQCF.

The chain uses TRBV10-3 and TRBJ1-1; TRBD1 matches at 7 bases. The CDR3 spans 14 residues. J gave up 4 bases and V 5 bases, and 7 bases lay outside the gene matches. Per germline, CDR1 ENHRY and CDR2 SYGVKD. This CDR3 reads CAISSDRVSTEAFF. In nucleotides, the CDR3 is TGTGCCATCAGTAGTGACAGGGTGAGCACTGAAGCTTTCTTT.

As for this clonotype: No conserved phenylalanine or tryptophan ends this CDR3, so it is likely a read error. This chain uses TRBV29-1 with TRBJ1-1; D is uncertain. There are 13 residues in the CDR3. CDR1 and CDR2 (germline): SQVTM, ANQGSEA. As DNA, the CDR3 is TGCAGCGTCTCCGACATGGTGAACACCGAAGCTTTCCTT. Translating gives CSVSDMVNTEAFL.

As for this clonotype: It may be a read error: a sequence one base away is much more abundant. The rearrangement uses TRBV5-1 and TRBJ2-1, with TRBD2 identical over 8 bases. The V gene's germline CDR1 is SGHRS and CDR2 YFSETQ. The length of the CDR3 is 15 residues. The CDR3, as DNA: TGCGCCGGCAGCTCGCGGGAGGTCTCCTACAATGAGCAGTTCTTC. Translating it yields CAGSSREVSYNEQFF.

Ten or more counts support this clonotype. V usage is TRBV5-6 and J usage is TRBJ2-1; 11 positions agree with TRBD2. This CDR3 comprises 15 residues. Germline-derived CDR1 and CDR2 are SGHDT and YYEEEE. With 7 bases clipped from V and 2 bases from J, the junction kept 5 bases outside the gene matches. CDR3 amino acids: CASYSGLAAYNEQFF. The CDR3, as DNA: TGTGCCAGCTATTCGGGACTAGCGGCCTACAATGAGCAGTTCTTC.

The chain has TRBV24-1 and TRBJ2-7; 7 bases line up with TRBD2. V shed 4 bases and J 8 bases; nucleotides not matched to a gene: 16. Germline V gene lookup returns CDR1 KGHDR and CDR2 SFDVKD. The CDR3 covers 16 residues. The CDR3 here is CATSDSASGRARQQYF. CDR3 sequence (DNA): TGTGCCACCAGTGACTCTGCTAGTGGGAGGGCCAGGCAGCAGTACTTC.

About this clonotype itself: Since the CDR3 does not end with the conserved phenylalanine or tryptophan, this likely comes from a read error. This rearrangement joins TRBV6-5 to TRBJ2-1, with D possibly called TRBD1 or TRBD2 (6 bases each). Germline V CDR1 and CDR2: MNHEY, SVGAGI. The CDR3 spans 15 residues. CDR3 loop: CASTPAGEAYNKQFL. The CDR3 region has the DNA TGTGCCAGCACCCCAGCAGGGGAGGCGTACAATAAGCAGTTCTTA.